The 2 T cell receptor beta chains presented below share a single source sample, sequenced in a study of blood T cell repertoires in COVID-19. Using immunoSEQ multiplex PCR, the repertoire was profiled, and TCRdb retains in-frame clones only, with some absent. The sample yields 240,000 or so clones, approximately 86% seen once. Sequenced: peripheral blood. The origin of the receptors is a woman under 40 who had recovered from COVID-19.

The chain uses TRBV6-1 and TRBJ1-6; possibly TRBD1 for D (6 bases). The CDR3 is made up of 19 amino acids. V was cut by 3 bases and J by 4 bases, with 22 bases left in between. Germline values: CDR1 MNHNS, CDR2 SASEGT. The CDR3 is CASSDFRDVHGQYNSPLHF. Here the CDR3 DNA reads TGTGCCAGCAGTGATTTCCGCGACGTCCACGGACAGTATAATTCACCCCTCCACTTT.

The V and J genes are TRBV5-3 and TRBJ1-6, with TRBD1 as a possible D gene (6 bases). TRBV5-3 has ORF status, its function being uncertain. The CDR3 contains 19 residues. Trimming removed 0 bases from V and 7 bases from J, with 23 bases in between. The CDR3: CARSLGRRGGGQTNSPLHF. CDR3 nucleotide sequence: TGTGCCAGAAGCTTGGGCCGTCGGGGGGGCGGACAGACGAATTCACCCCTCCACTTT.